Given below is one T cell receptor (beta chain) in context. This table comes from immunoSEQ multiplex PCR, and its TCRdb copy is limited to in-frame clones, with some not included. The profile shows 70,000 to 95,000 clones, 85% to 95% of them singletons. Germline CDR1 is KGHSH and CDR2 is LQKENI. This CDR3 spans 14 amino acids. Trimming took off 5 bases at V and 13 bases at J, with 20 bases between the two ends. This entry comes from a study of technical replicates of blood from several donors. V and J are TRBV18 and TRBJ2-2; D not resolved. Specimen: T cells isolated from PBMCs. This TCR was sampled from a human donor in good health. The CDR3 nucleotides are TGTGCCAGCTCAGAGAGCGCCTCCCGGATGATGCTGTTTTTT. Translating gives CASSESASRMMLFF.